A single TCR beta chain is shown here with its context. The antigen remains unidentified. This specimen comes from a study of cytomegalovirus exposure and HLA in healthy donors. General study findings and limits: A later analysis found TCR association rates differed by HLA locus, highest for DRB1 and lowest for HLA-C. In a later analysis, at a false discovery rate of 0.05, fewer than 20,000 TCR beta sequences were associated with HLA alleles. Three of the chains that were CMV-associated were confirmed in vitro to be specific for CMV antigens.

Primers: 60 Vbeta forward and 13 Jbeta reverse. Sequencing was performed with immunoSEQ multiplex PCR; in TCRdb, only in-frame clones are kept and a portion is missing. The table shows 150,000 to 200,000 clones, with around 82% occurring only once. This CDR3 has 15 residues. Trimming took 4 bases from V and 2 from J, leaving 13 bases between them. The germline V gene encodes CDR1 SGHNT and CDR2 YYREEE (reference sequence). The TCR sequence derives from a woman aged 25-40 years in good health and CMV-seropositive. The sample comprised PBMCs. The chain is built from TRBV5-4 and TRBJ1-3; tentative D call: TRBD1 (6 bases). The CDR3 protein is CASSRPGDAGNTIYF. The CDR3 region has the DNA TGTGCCAGCAGCCGACCAGGGGACGCTGGAAACACCATATATTTT.